One sample yielded the 23 T cell receptor beta chains listed below, sequenced in a study of T cell clonality in common variable immunodeficiency. Sequenced by immunoSEQ multiplex PCR; TCRdb stores in-frame clones only, minus some. Singletons are absent from the sample, which has tens of thousands of clones. Sequences were obtained from peripheral blood mononuclear cells. These receptors were taken from a person between 18 and 70 years old in good health.

At least ten counts were recorded for this clone. The DNA ends 3 residues before the CDR3 does, and the rest of the CDR3 is filled in from the germline J gene. The chain uses TRBV5-5 and TRBJ1-2, with 9 bases identical to TRBD1. Germline V gene lookup returns CDR1 SGHKS and CDR2 YYEKEE (reference sequence). This CDR3 spans 13 amino acids. V shed 7 bases, J shed 2 bases, and the junction held 3 bases outside the gene matches. The CDR3 loop is CASVQGANYGYTF. CDR3 DNA (partial): TGTGCCAGCGTACAGGGGGCAAACTATGGC.

Worth noting for this clone: Coverage ceases 3 residues before the CDR3 finishes, and the germline J gene fills in the end. The chain uses TRBV7-6 and TRBJ1-2, with 8 bases fitting TRBD1. The V gene's germline CDR1 is SGHVS and CDR2 FNYEAQ. This CDR3 has 13 residues. The CDR3 reads CASSIGQGDDYTF. The CDR3 bases that were read are TGTGCCAGCAGCATCGGACAGGGAGACGAC.

This clone was observed many times. The observed sequence ends 3 residues before the CDR3 terminus, with the missing tail filled in from the germline J gene. The genes are TRBV6-1 and TRBJ1-5; the match to TRBD1 covers 7 bases. CDR1 MNHNS and CDR2 SASEGT come from the germline V gene. This CDR3 has 13 amino acids. V was pared by 3 bases and J by 7 bases, with 3 bases of the junction left unmatched. Here the CDR3 reads CASSEGRGQPQHF. Incomplete CDR3 DNA: TGTGCCAGCAGTGAGGGCAGGGGGCAGCCC.

This clone was seen repeatedly, ten times or more. The read terminates 3 residues before the CDR3 end, so the remaining end is supplied by the germline J gene. The V call is TRBV19, the J call TRBJ2-2; 10 bases agree with TRBD2. CDR3 length equals 15 residues. The germline V gene encodes CDR1 LNHDA and CDR2 SQIVND (reference sequence). V was clipped by 9 bases and J by 7 bases; unmatched bases: 11. The CDR3 here is CASATGTSEVGELFF. CDR3 bases read: TGTGCCAGCGCGACCGGGACTAGCGAGGTCGGGGAG.

This clone has at least ten counts. The CDR3 extends 3 residues past the end of the read, so its final part is completed from the germline J gene. The chain uses TRBV20-1 and TRBJ1-5; D might be TRBD1 (6 bases). The CDR3 covers 14 residues. V lost 4 bases and J 3 bases, leaving 13 bases between the germline ends. CDR1 is DFQATT and CDR2 is SNEGSKA in the germline V gene (reference sequence). The sequenced CDR3 bases are TGCAGTGCTACGTTGAACAGGGACAATCAGCCC. It is translated as CSATLNRDNQP. The whole CDR3 sequence is CSATLNRDNQPQHF.

This clone has a handful of counts. The read terminates 3 residues ahead of where the CDR3 ends, so the germline J gene completes it. The chain carries TRBV19 and TRBJ1-2; D is ambiguous. The length of the CDR3 is 16 residues. Germline V lookup: CDR1 LNHDA, CDR2 SQIVND (reference sequence). The sequenced CDR3 bases are TGTGCCAGTATTCGGCGTGCGGGCGGAGCAAGGGATGAC. The encoded protein is CASIRRAGGARDD. The entire CDR3 protein reads CASIRRAGGARDDYTF.

Points on this clone: With the read ending 3 residues before the CDR3 end, the germline J gene is used to fill in that end. V is TRBV19 and J is TRBJ1-2, with no clear D. The CDR3 loop spans 14 amino acids. The germline V gene has CDR1 LNHDA and CDR2 SQIVND (reference sequence). The covered CDR3 bases are TGTGCCAGTAGTTTGTCTAGCGGGTACAATGAC. Encoded protein: CASSLSSGYND. The CDR3 in full is CASSLSSGYNDYTF.

This clone was recorded at least ten times. Read sequence stops 3 residues before the CDR3 end, and the germline J gene provides the missing end. V gene TRBV5-4 combines with J gene TRBJ2-1; D is ambiguous. Germline CDR1 SGHNT, CDR2 YYREEE (reference sequence). The CDR3 totals 13 residues. V was clipped by 2 bases and J by 6 bases, with 9 bases between them. The CDR3 bases that were read are TGTGCCAGCAGCTTCGCTTACAGCAATGAG. This gives the protein CASSFAYSNE. The whole CDR3 sequence is CASSFAYSNEQFF.

In the case of this clone: The read stops 3 residues short of the end of the CDR3; the missing end is completed from the germline J gene. The chain joins TRBV7-9 to TRBJ1-5; no clear D. Per the germline V gene, CDR1 is SEHNR and CDR2 is FQNEAQ (reference sequence). The CDR3 consists of 15 residues. V lost 1 base to trimming and J lost 9 bases, with 16 bases between them. The CDR3 region is CASSLVIQEGRPQHF. The DNA read from the CDR3 is TGTGCCAGCAGCTTAGTCATTCAGGAGGGTCGGCCC.

This clone was seen repeatedly, ten times or more. The read gets to within 3 residues of the CDR3 end, and the germline J gene fills in the rest. The J gene is TRBJ1-2, the V gene TRBV30; weak D call: TRBD1 (5 bases). CDR3 length: 13 residues. Trimming left V 0 bases short and J 2 bases short, with 7 bases between. Germline assignment: CDR1 GTSNPN and CDR2 SVGIG (reference sequence). CDR3 protein: CAWSVNRNYGYTF. The sequenced CDR3 bases are TGTGCCTGGAGTGTTAACAGGAACTATGGC.

This clone was seen ten or more times. Read sequence stops 3 residues before the CDR3 end, and the germline J gene provides the missing end. This chain joins TRBV29-1 and TRBJ1-2, with 7 positions matching TRBD1. The CDR3 extends over 13 amino acids. V dropped 4 bases and J dropped 3; count of bases not matched to a gene: 5. Germline V gives CDR1 SQVTM, CDR2 ANQGSEA. CDR3 residues: CSVAPTGDYGYTF. Partial CDR3 DNA: TGCAGCGTTGCCCCCACAGGGGACTATGGC.

In this sample, this clone turned up many times. The CDR3 goes on 3 residues after the read ends, and that part is filled in from the germline J gene. The chain joins TRBV18 to TRBJ2-2, with D perhaps matching TRBD2 (6 bases). CDR1 is KGHSH and CDR2 is LQKENI in the germline V gene. This CDR3 spans 15 amino acids. V was shortened by 6 bases and J by 2 bases, with 13 bases between the two germline ends. Here the CDR3 reads CASSQGGINTGELFF. Partial CDR3 DNA: TGTGCCAGCTCCCAGGGAGGAATAAACACCGGGGAG.

In its sample, this clone was seen many times. The read halts 3 residues ahead of the CDR3 end, with the missing end drawn from the germline J gene. The J gene is TRBJ1-4, the V gene TRBV18; D remains unclear. Germline V gives CDR1 KGHSH, CDR2 LQKENI. V shed 4 bases and J shed 7 bases, with 10 bases lying between them. The CDR3 has 13 amino acids. The covered CDR3 bases are TGTGCCAGCTCACTCAAGGCAGGTGAAAAA. Protein: CASSLKAGEK. The whole CDR3 is CASSLKAGEKLFF.

This clone was detected ten times or more. The DNA ends 3 residues before the CDR3 does, and the rest of the CDR3 is filled in from the germline J gene. The V gene is TRBV11-2, the J gene TRBJ1-5, with D perhaps matching TRBD1 (5 bases). Per germline, CDR1 SGHAT and CDR2 FQNNGV. This CDR3 has 15 residues. Trimming took off 4 bases at V and 0 bases at J, with 10 bases between the two ends. The CDR3 DNA, read in part, is TGTGCCAGCAGCTCGGACACCTATAGCAATCAGCCC. The encoded protein is CASSSDTYSNQP. In full, the CDR3 is CASSSDTYSNQPQHF.

This clone was observed many times. The read stops 3 residues short of the end of the CDR3; the missing end is completed from the germline J gene. The gene calls are TRBV2 and TRBJ2-7, with 11 bases lining up with TRBD2. Trimming at V came to 6 bases and at J to 4 bases, leaving 8 bases not matched to a gene. This CDR3 comprises 15 residues. The germline CDR1 and CDR2 sequences are SNHLY and FYNNEI. The DNA read from the CDR3 is TGTGCCAGCAGGCTTAGCGGGGGGGCGGCATACGAG. Amino acids: CASRLSGGAAYE. The CDR3 in its entirety is CASRLSGGAAYEQYF.

Many counts were recorded for this clone. The observed sequence ends 3 residues before the CDR3 terminus, with the missing tail filled in from the germline J gene. J is TRBJ1-1 and V is TRBV18; D gene unclear. V was shortened by 4 bases and J by 2 bases, with 5 bases between the two germline ends. The germline V gene has CDR1 KGHSH and CDR2 LQKENI. CDR3 length equals 12 residues. The part of the CDR3 DNA that was read is TGTGCCAGCTCACAATCAAACACTGAA. As protein: CASSQSNTE. The CDR3, in full, reads CASSQSNTEAFF.

This clone was observed many times. The read ends 3 residues shy of where the CDR3 ends; the end is completed using the germline J gene. V usage is TRBV5-4 and J usage is TRBJ1-1, with a possible D match to TRBD1 (6 bases). The CDR3 spans 14 residues. Germline lookup yields CDR1 SGHNT and CDR2 YYREEE (reference sequence). Trimming removed 4 bases from V and 1 base from J, with 11 bases in between. Incomplete CDR3 DNA: TGTGCCAGCAGCACGGGACATCCGAACACTGAA. Translation: CASSTGHPNTE. The full-length CDR3 reads as CASSTGHPNTEAFF.

This clone was seen repeatedly, ten times or more. The CDR3 goes on 3 residues after the read ends, and that part is filled in from the germline J gene. The rearrangement joins TRBV5-1 to TRBJ2-3; 10 bases agree with TRBD2. The CDR3 has 15 amino acids. Germline CDR1 is SGHRS and CDR2 is YFSETQ. V lost 7 bases to trimming and J lost 5 bases; unmatched junction nucleotides: 10. The CDR3 reads CASFPTSGSVDTQYF. CDR3 DNA (partial): TGCGCCAGCTTTCCGACTAGCGGGTCTGTAGATACG.

This clone was seen repeatedly, ten times or more. The read ends 3 residues before the CDR3 terminus; that terminus is restored from the germline J gene. The rearrangement joins TRBV20-1 to TRBJ1-5; D gene unclear. The CDR3 runs 13 residues. Between the trimmed V and J ends, which lost 3 bases and 6 bases, there was a span of 12 bases. Germline CDR1 is DFQATT and CDR2 is SNEGSKA (reference sequence). CDR3 in amino acids: CSARSDSLQPQHF. Partial CDR3 DNA: TGCAGTGCTAGGTCGGACTCTCTTCAGCCC.

This clone was counted many times. The read finishes 3 residues shy of the CDR3 end, and the germline J gene is used to complete it. The chain has TRBV7-3 and TRBJ2-7; TRBD2 aligns across 7 bases. This CDR3 spans 14 amino acids. J lost 2 bases, V lost 5 bases, and 6 bases had no gene match. Germline values: CDR1 SGHTA, CDR2 FQGTGA. The CDR3 protein is CASSASGFPYEQYF. CDR3 DNA (partial): TGTGCCAGCAGCGCTAGCGGTTTTCCCTACGAG.

At least ten counts were recorded for this clone. The CDR3 end falls 3 residues outside the read, so it is completed with the germline J gene. The V gene is TRBV18, the J gene TRBJ2-5, with TRBD1 as a possible D gene (6 bases). Germline V gene lookup returns CDR1 KGHSH and CDR2 LQKENI. Trimming took off 3 bases at V and 2 bases at J, with 7 bases between the two ends. The CDR3 sequence is 13 residues long. The CDR3 bases that were read are TGTGCCAGCTCACCGCAGGGGCAAGAGACC. Translation gives CASSPQGQET. The full-length CDR3 reads as CASSPQGQETQYF. Full variable domain (outside the CDR3, taken from reference TRBV18 and TRBJ2-5): NAGVMQNPRHLVRRRGQEARLRCSPMKGHSHVYWYRQLPEEGLKFMVYLQKENIIDESGMPKERFSAEFPKEGPSILRIQQVVRGDSAAYFCASSPQGQETQYFGPGTRLLVL.

This clone has a count of ten or more. The CDR3 is cut off 3 residues early in the read; its end comes from the germline J gene. The rearrangement joins TRBV5-1 to TRBJ1-1, with 7 bases that match TRBD1. This CDR3 has 16 residues. After removal of 4 bases from V and 7 bases from J, the junction contained 16 bases not matched to a gene. Germline CDR1 SGHRS, CDR2 YFSETQ. CDR3 DNA (partial): TGCGCCAGCAGCCCCCGAGAGGGAAGGGGGCGCGTTGAA. This encodes CASSPREGRGRVE. The whole CDR3 reads CASSPREGRGRVEAFF.

A remark on this clone: The read terminates 3 residues before the CDR3 end, so the remaining end is supplied by the germline J gene. The chain is built from TRBV18 and TRBJ1-1; D possibly corresponds to TRBD1 (6 bases). CDR3 size: 12 residues. Between the trimmed V and J ends, which lost 6 bases and 6 bases, there was a span of 11 bases. Per germline, CDR1 KGHSH and CDR2 LQKENI. CDR3 DNA, as far as it was read: TGTGCCAGCTCTCTTCAGGGGCCTGAA. It is translated as CASSLQGPE. The CDR3 in full is CASSLQGPEAFF.